The clone carrying this T cell receptor beta chain was seen many times. Per the study methods: Quantification of nucleated cells was approximated via reference gene primer amplification. Measured with immunoSEQ multiplex PCR; TCRdb has only the in-frame clones, and not every one. V, J and clone size reflect that table, while D and trimming were determined from the DNA. The profile shows about 260,000 clones, about nine tenths of them singletons. This CDR3 region has 13 residues. The V and J ends lost 4 bases and 9 bases, in that order; junction bases with no gene match: 6. The entry originates in a study of blood T cell repertoires in COVID-19. Whole-study context: Samples came from the United States, Italy and Spain, spanning acute and convalescent COVID-19. The analysed material was cDNA or gDNA that came from T cells, B-cell-depleted T cells, or PBMCs.

The sequenced sample was peripheral blood. V gene TRBV12-3 or TRBV12-4 combines with J gene TRBJ2-1; 7 nucleotides agree with TRBD2. This clonotype was obtained from a woman in her thirties or forties with acute or convalescent COVID-19. The CDR3 DNA sequence: TGTGCCAGCAGTTCCCTGGCTAGCGGTGAGCAGTTCTTC. Its translation is CASSSLASGEQFF.